This record concerns one T cell receptor beta chain sequence. Its antigen is undetermined. Being one base from a much bigger clone, this may be a read error. The data were obtained in a study of CD8 T cells in ankylosing spondylitis. Study observations and caveats: Disease-associated clones were reportedly significantly overrepresented in matched ankylosing spondylitis synovial fluid. A TCR beta motif made of several highly homologous variants seemed typical of ankylosing spondylitis blood. In peripheral blood, disease-linked CD8+ clones occurred at relatively low frequencies.

Generation of TCR beta libraries employed quantitative 5'-RACE incorporating molecular barcodes. TCRdb itself ran the 5' RACE reads through MiXCR, one entry per CDR3 protein. Among around 100,000 distinct CDR3 sequences listed, around 8.3% were seen once. Source material: blood, either unsorted or a sorted T cell fraction (not recorded which). The TCR originated in a male donor with ankylosing spondylitis.

The CDR3 DNA reads as TGCAGTGCTAGAGAGGCTAGCCGGAGTGCCGGTATAGAGACCCAGTACTTC. Residues: CSAREASRSAGIETQYF. The chain couples TRBV20-1 to TRBJ2-5; TRBD2 is a possible D gene (5 bases). Trimming removed 0 bases from V and 4 bases from J, with 21 bases in between. The CDR3 has 17 residues. In germline, CDR1 is DFQATT, CDR2 SNEGSKA (reference sequence).